This entry is about one T cell receptor beta chain. What it binds is not known. Each sample contributed about 10^5 TCR templates to the assay. Libraries were prepared by immunoSEQ multiplex PCR; TCRdb keeps only in-frame clonotypes and omits some of them. The sample carries about 50,000 clones, 95% to 98% recorded once. This record belongs to a study of siplizumab effects on memory and regulatory T cells. Points from the study as a whole: The apparent diversity of naive T cells exceeded that of memory cells, and naive T cells seemed to make a major contribution to the alloresponse. No functional test confirmed suppression by proliferating siplizumab-culture Tregs. Naive-or-memory phenotypes were unassignable for roughly 80-96% of proliferating CD4+ or CD8+ clones.

Losses at the gene ends were 5 bases for V and 3 bases for J; bases not matched to a gene: 6. CDR3 size: 14 residues. Germline-derived CDR1 and CDR2 are MNHNS and SASEGT. Sequencing was carried out using naive CD8+ T cells sorted from blood. J is TRBJ1-1 and V is TRBV6-1; 7 bases agree with TRBD1. This sequence originates from a human donor in good health. CDR3 residues: CASSWQGVDTEAFF. CDR3 nucleotides: TGTGCCAGCAGTTGGCAGGGGGTAGACACTGAAGCTTTCTTT.